This entry lists 14 T cell receptor beta chains sequenced from one sample in a study of blood T cell repertoires in COVID-19. The assay was immunoSEQ multiplex PCR, and TCRdb's table has in-frame clones only and misses some. The sample lists under 80,000 clones, approximately 80% occurring once. The source material was peripheral blood. These receptors were taken from an elderly woman with active or convalescent COVID-19.

The V gene is TRBV27, the J gene TRBJ2-7; D unresolved. Germline CDR1 MNHEY, CDR2 SMNVEV (reference sequence). The CDR3 has 13 residues. Trimming pared 2 bases from V and 0 bases from J, leaving 5 bases between. The CDR3: CASSLGNSYEQYF. Written as DNA, the CDR3 is TGTGCCAGCAGTTTAGGCAACTCCTACGAGCAGTACTTC.

J is TRBJ1-3 and V is TRBV7-2, with 10 bases matching TRBD1. Germline values: CDR1 SGHTA, CDR2 FQGNSA. V dropped 5 bases and J dropped 4; count of bases not matched to a gene: 11. The length of the CDR3 is 17 residues. The CDR3 nucleotides read TGTGCCAGCAGCAGAGAGGGGACAGGGGCGCAAGGAAACACCATATATTTT. Protein product: CASSREGTGAQGNTIYF.

The rearrangement joins TRBV28 to TRBJ2-1; D gene ambiguous. Germline assignment: CDR1 MDHEN and CDR2 SYDVKM. This CDR3 region has 16 residues. V gave up 1 base and J gave up 0 bases, with 10 bases separating them. CDR3 sequence reads: CASSLFVLSSYNEQFF. CDR3 in DNA: TGTGCCAGCAGTTTATTTGTACTTAGCTCCTACAATGAGCAGTTCTTC.

This chain links TRBV30 with TRBJ2-3, with 7 bases matching TRBD2. V gave up 6 bases and J gave up 1 base; unmatched junction bases: 7. The germline CDR1 and CDR2 sequences are GTSNPN and SVGIG (reference sequence). This CDR3 region has 14 residues. CDR3 in DNA: TGTGCCTGCAAGATAGCGGGCCGCACAGATACGCAGTATTTT. Translation: CACKIAGRTDTQYF.

The rearrangement uses TRBV3-1 (or the pseudogene TRBV3-2) and TRBJ2-1; TRBD2 is a possible D gene (6 bases). The CDR3 consists of 16 residues. Trimming took 0 bases from V and 4 from J, leaving 13 bases between them. In germline, CDR1 is LGHDT, CDR2 YNNKEL (reference sequence). The CDR3 reads CASSQDRGDPYNEQFF. The CDR3 DNA reads as TGTGCCAGCAGCCAAGATCGCGGGGACCCTTACAATGAGCAGTTCTTC.

V usage is TRBV20-1 and J usage is TRBJ1-2, with TRBD1 as a possible D gene (6 bases). The CDR3 contains 11 residues. Germline CDR1 reads DFQATT; CDR2 reads SNEGSKA (reference sequence). CDR3 protein: CSKQGNYGYTF. In DNA, the CDR3 is TGCAGCAAACAGGGCAACTATGGCTACACCTTC.

V and J are TRBV15 and TRBJ2-4, with D possibly TRBD2 on 7 matching bases. V was pared by 5 bases and J by 10 bases, with 21 bases between. Germline V gene lookup returns CDR1 LNHNV and CDR2 YYDKDF (reference sequence). There are 15 residues in the CDR3. The CDR3 nucleotides are TGTGCCACCAGCCGAGTGGGGGGGGACATCAAAATTCAGTACTTC. Its translation: CATSRVGGDIKIQYF. The full variable domain, rest sourced from reference TRBV15 and TRBJ2-4, is DAMVIQNPRYQVTQFGKPVTLSCSQTLNHNVMYWYQQKSSQAPKLLFHYYDKDFNNEADTPDNFQSRRPNTSFCFLDIRSPGLGDTAMYLCATSRVGGDIKIQYFGAGTRLSVL.

The genes are TRBV5-4 and TRBJ1-1; D is unresolved. The CDR3 extends over 14 amino acids. V lost 2 bases, J lost 5 bases, and 13 bases lay in between. Germline loops: CDR1 SGHNT, CDR2 YYREEE (reference sequence). CDR3 amino acids: CASSFRGVGTEAFF. DNA for the CDR3: TGTGCCAGCAGCTTCCGGGGAGTGGGGACTGAAGCTTTCTTT.

The rearrangement joins TRBV30 to TRBJ2-1, with 14 nucleotides matching TRBD2. CDR1 GTSNPN and CDR2 SVGIG come from the germline V gene (reference sequence). V shed 2 bases and J 1 base; nucleotides not matched to a gene: 13. CDR3 length: 20 residues. The CDR3 DNA sequence: TGTGCCTGGAGTACCACTTCGGGACTAGCGGGAGTGGAGTCCTACAATGAGCAGTTCTTC. Protein product: CAWSTTSGLAGVESYNEQFF.

The chain employs TRBV7-2 and TRBJ1-2; D is unclear. Germline values: CDR1 SGHTA, CDR2 FQGNSA. The CDR3 loop spans 13 amino acids. Trimming took off 0 bases at V and 8 bases at J, with 10 bases between the two ends. This CDR3 is CASSLASRSGYTF. Written as DNA, the CDR3 is TGTGCCAGCAGCTTAGCGAGCCGTTCCGGCTACACCTTC.

The V call is TRBV10-3, the J call TRBJ2-5, with 11 bases matching TRBD2. V lost 3 bases to trimming and J lost 5 bases; unmatched junction nucleotides: 5. Germline V gives CDR1 ENHRY, CDR2 SYGVKD. The CDR3 has 15 amino acids. DNA for the CDR3: TGTGCCATCAGTGAAGCACTAGCGGGGGTCGAGACCCAGTACTTC. Translating it yields CAISEALAGVETQYF.

This chain joins TRBV10-3 and TRBJ1-2, with 9 nucleotides matching TRBD1. The germline CDR1 and CDR2 sequences are ENHRY and SYGVKD. CDR3 length: 14 residues. With V trimmed by 10 bases and J by 2 bases, 8 bases remained unmatched. This CDR3 is CATHTGTGNYGYTF. The CDR3 coding sequence is TGTGCCACCCATACCGGGACAGGGAACTATGGCTACACCTTC.

The CDR3 region has the DNA TGTGCCAGCAGTTCCGCCCAGGGCGGGGAGAACACCATATATTTT. It translates to CASSSAQGGENTIYF. V gene TRBV6-6 combines with J gene TRBJ1-3; TRBD1 might be the D (5 bases). The germline V and J ends were trimmed by 4 bases and 7 bases, with 17 bases remaining between them. In germline, CDR1 is MNHNY, CDR2 SVGAGI (reference sequence). The CDR3 length is 15 residues.

A single count supports this clone. This chain joins TRBV2 and TRBJ2-5; a weak D match, TRBD1 (5 bases). Germline V lookup: CDR1 SNHLY, CDR2 FYNNEI. The V and J ends lost 5 bases and 1 base respectively, with 14 bases between them. The CDR3 runs 15 residues. CDR3: CASSWLGRSQETQYF. CDR3 DNA sequence: TGTGCCAGCAGTTGGTTGGGGCGGTCCCAAGAGACCCAGTACTTC.